This TCR beta chain was obtained from a study of blood T cell repertoires in COVID-19. As handled by the study authors: The assay estimated nucleated cells by amplifying reference gene primers. Profiled with immunoSEQ multiplex PCR; TCRdb holds only in-frame clones, not every one. The V and J calls and clone size are taken from that table; D and trimming were inferred from the DNA. The repertoire has about 200,000 clones, nearly 90% of them found once; the top ten carry roughly a sixth. The CDR3 spans 13 residues. From germline, CDR1 is KGHDR and CDR2 SFDVKD. Trimming pared 4 bases from V and 6 bases from J, leaving 11 bases between.

The sequenced sample consisted of peripheral blood. This TCR was recovered from a man aged 50-59 years with COVID-19, enrolled during active disease. The chain combines TRBV24-1 with TRBJ1-2; D gene ambiguous. The CDR3 reads CATSDTNGDGYTF. DNA of the CDR3: TGTGCCACCAGTGACACGAACGGAGATGGCTACACCTTC.